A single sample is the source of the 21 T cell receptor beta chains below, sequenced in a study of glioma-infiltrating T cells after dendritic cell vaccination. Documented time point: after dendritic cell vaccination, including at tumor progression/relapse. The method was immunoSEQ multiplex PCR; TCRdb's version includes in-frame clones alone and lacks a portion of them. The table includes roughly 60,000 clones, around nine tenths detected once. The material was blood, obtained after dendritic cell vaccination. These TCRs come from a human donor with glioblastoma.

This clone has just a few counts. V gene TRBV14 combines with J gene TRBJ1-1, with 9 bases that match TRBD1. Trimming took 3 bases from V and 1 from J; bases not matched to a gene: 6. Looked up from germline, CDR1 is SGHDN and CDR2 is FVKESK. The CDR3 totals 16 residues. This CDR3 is CASSHLSQGANTEAFF. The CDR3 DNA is TGTGCCAGCAGCCACCTGTCACAGGGGGCGAACACTGAAGCTTTCTTT.

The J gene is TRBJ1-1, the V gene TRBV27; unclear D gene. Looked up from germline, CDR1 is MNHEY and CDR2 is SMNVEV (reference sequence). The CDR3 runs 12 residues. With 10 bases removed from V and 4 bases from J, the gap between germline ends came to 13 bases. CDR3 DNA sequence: TGTGCCACCTATCGGGAGGGCACTGAAGCTTTCTTT. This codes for CATYREGTEAFF.

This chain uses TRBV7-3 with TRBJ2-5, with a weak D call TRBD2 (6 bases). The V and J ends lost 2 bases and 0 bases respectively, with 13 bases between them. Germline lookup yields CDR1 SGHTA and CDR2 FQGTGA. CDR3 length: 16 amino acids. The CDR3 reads CASSLVGGGYQETQYF. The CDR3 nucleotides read TGTGCCAGCAGCTTAGTGGGTGGAGGGTACCAAGAGACCCAGTACTTC. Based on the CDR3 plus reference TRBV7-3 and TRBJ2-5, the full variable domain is GAGVSQTPSNKVTEKGKYVELRCDPISGHTALYWYRQSLGQGPEFLIYFQGTGAADDSGLPNDRFFAVRPEGSVSTLKIQRTERGDSAVYLCASSLVGGGYQETQYFGPGTRLLVL.

The CDR3 spells CASSGGTDTYEQYF. CDR3 DNA: TGTGCCAGCAGCGGCGGGACAGACACCTACGAGCAGTACTTC. This chain uses TRBV9 with TRBJ2-7; D might be TRBD1 (7 bases). The CDR3 is 14 amino acids. Germline V gene lookup returns CDR1 SGDLS and CDR2 YYNGEE. The V end lost 3 bases, the J end lost 2 bases, and 12 bases lay between the germline ends.

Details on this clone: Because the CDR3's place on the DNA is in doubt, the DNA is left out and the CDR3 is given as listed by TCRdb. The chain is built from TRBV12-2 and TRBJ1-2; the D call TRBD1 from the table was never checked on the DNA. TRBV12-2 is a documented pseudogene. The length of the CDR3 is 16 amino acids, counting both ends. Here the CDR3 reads CASRLFGTGNFYGYTF.

The CDR3 loop is CASSSLRGQPTNEKLFF. As DNA, the CDR3 is TGTGCCAGCAGCTCCTTAAGGGGACAGCCAACTAATGAAAAACTGTTTTTT. The chain recombines TRBV11-2 with TRBJ1-4; 7 nucleotides align to TRBD1. Per the germline V gene, CDR1 is SGHAT and CDR2 is FQNNGV. The CDR3 runs 17 residues. V trimming: 4 bases; J trimming: 0 bases; junction bases outside the gene matches: 8.

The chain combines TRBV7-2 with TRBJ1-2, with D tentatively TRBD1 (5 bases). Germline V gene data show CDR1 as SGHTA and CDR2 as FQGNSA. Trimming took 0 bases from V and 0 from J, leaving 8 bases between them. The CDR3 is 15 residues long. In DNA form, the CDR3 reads TGTGCCAGCAGCTTAGCGAAGGGGTCTAACTATGGCTACACCTTC. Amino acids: CASSLAKGSNYGYTF.

The CDR3 spells CASSLLTGNNEKLFF. In DNA form, the CDR3 reads TGTGCCAGCAGCTTACTGACAGGGAATAATGAAAAACTGTTTTTT. V and J are TRBV7-6 and TRBJ1-4; TRBD1 agrees at 7 bases. Germline-derived CDR1 and CDR2 are SGHVS and FNYEAQ. The V and J ends lost 2 bases and 4 bases, in that order; junction bases with no gene match: 4. The CDR3 length is 15 residues.

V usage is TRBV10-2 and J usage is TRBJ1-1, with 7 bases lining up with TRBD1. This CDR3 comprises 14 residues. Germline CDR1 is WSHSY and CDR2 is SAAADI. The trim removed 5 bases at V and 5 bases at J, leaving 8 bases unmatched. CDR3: CASSNRGAGTEAFF. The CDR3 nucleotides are TGCGCCAGCAGTAACAGGGGAGCCGGGACTGAAGCTTTCTTT.

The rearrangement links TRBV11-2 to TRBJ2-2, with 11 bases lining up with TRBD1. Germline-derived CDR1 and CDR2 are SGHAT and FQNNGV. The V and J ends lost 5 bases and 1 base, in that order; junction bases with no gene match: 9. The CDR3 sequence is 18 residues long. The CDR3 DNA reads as TGTGCCAGCAGCACTAGGACAGGGGGCTTAAGGAACACCGGGGAGCTGTTTTTT. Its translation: CASSTRTGGLRNTGELFF.

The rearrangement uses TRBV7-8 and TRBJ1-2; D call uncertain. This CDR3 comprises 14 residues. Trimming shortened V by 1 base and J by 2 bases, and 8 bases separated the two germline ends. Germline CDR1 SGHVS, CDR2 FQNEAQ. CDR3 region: CASSLGHKNYGYTF. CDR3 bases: TGTGCCAGCAGCTTAGGGCACAAAAACTATGGCTACACCTTC.

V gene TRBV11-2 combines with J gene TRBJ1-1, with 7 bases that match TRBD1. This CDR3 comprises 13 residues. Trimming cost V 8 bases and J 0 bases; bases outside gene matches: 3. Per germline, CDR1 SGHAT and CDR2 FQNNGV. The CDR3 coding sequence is TGTGCCAGCCTGGACAGGATGAACACTGAAGCTTTCTTT. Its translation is CASLDRMNTEAFF.

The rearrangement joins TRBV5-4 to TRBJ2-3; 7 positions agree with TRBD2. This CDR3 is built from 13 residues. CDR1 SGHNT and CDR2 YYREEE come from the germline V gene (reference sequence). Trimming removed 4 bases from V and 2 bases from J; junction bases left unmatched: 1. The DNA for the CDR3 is TGTGCCAGCAGCCGGGACTACACAGATACGCAGTATTTT. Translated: CASSRDYTDTQYF.

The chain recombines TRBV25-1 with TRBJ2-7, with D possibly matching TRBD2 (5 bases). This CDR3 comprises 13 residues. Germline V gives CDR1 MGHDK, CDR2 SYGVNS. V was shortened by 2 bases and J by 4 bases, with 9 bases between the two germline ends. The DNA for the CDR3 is TGTGCCAGCAGTGAAGGAGGTTCTTACGAGCAGTACTTC. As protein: CASSEGGSYEQYF.

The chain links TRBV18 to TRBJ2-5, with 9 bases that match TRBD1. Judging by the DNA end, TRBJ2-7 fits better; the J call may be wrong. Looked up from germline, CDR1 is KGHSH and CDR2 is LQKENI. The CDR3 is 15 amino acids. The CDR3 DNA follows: TGTGCCAGCTCACCTACGGGACAGGGTTTGTACGAGCAGTACTTC. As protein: CASSPTGQGLYEQYF.

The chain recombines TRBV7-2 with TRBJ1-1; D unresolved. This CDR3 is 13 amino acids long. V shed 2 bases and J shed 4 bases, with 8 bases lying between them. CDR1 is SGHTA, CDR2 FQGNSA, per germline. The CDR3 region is CASSLFQVTEAFF. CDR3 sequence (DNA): TGTGCCAGCAGCTTATTTCAGGTCACTGAAGCTTTCTTT.

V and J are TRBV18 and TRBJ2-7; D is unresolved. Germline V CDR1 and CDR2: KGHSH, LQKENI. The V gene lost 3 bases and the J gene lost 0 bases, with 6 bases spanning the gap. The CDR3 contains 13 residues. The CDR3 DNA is TGTGCCAGCTCACCTAGCATCTCCTACGAGCAGTACTTC. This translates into CASSPSISYEQYF.

This CDR3 reads CATSRGSAGTQYF. The CDR3 DNA follows: TGTGCCACCAGCAGAGGATCGGCGGGGACCCAGTACTTC. The J gene is TRBJ2-5, the V gene TRBV15, with D possibly being TRBD2 (5 bases). The germline CDR1 and CDR2 sequences are LNHNV and YYDKDF (reference sequence). Trimming left V 1 base short and J 7 bases short, with 10 bases between. The length of the CDR3 is 13 residues. Looking up the rest from reference TRBV15 and TRBJ2-5 gives the full variable domain: DAMVIQNPRYQVTQFGKPVTLSCSQTLNHNVMYWYQQKSSQAPKLLFHYYDKDFNNEADTPDNFQSRRPNTSFCFLDIRSPGLGDTAMYLCATSRGSAGTQYFGPGTRLLVL.

The CDR3 spells CASRTGAFDTGELFF. The CDR3 DNA reads TGCGCCAGCCGCACAGGGGCCTTCGACACCGGGGAGCTGTTTTTT. The chain combines TRBV5-1 with TRBJ2-2, with 7 bases aligning to TRBD1. Germline V gene lookup returns CDR1 SGHRS and CDR2 YFSETQ. Germline trimming cut 7 bases from V and 3 bases from J; bases unmatched to any gene: 9. This CDR3 is built from 15 residues.

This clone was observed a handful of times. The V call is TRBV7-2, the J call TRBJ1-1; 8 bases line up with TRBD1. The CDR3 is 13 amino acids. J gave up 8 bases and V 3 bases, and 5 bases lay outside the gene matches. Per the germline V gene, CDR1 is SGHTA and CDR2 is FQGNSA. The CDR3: CASSFTGGNEAFF. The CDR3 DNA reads TGTGCCAGCAGCTTTACAGGGGGGAACGAAGCTTTCTTT. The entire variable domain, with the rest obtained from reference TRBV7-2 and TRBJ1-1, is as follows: GAGVSQSPSNKVTEKGKDVELRCDPISGHTALYWYRQSLGQGLEFLIYFQGNSAPDKSGLPSDRFSAERTGGSVSTLTIQRTQQEDSAVYLCASSFTGGNEAFFGQGTRLTVV.

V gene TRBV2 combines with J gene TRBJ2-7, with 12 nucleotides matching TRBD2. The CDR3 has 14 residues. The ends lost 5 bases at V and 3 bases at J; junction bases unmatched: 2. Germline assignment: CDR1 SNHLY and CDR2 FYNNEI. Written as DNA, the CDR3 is TGTGCCAGCAGTCTAGCGGGGGGGCTCTACGAGCAGTACTTC. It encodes CASSLAGGLYEQYF. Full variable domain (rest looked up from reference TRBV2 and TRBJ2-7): EPEVTQTPSHQVTQMGQEVILRCVPISNHLYFYWYRQILGQKVEFLVSFYNNEISEKSEIFDDQFSVERPDGSNFTLKIRSTKLEDSAMYFCASSLAGGLYEQYFGPGTRLTVT.